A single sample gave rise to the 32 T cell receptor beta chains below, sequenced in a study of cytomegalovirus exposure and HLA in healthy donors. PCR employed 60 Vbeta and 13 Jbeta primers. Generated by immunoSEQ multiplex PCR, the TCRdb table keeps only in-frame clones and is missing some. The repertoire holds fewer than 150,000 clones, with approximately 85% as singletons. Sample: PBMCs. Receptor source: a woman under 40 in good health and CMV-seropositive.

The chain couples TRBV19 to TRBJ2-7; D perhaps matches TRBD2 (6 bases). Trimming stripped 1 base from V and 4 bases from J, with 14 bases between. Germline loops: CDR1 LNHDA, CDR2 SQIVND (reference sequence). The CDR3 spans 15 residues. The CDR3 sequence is CASSIGGAPSYEQYF. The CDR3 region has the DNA TGTGCCAGTAGTATAGGCGGGGCCCCATCATACGAGCAGTACTTC.

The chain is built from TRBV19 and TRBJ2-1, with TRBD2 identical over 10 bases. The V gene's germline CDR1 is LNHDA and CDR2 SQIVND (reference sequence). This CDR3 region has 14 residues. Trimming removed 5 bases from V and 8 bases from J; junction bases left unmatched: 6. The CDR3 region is CASSVKRGGYEQFF. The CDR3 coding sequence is TGTGCCAGTAGTGTAAAGCGGGGGGGTTATGAGCAGTTCTTC.

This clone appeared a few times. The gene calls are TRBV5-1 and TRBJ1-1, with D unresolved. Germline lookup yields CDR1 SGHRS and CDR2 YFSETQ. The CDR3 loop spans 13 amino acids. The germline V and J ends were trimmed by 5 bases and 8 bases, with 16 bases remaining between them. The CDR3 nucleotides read TGCGCCAGCAGGAGGCCCCGAGGTTTCGAAGCTTTCTTT. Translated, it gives CASRRPRGFEAFF.

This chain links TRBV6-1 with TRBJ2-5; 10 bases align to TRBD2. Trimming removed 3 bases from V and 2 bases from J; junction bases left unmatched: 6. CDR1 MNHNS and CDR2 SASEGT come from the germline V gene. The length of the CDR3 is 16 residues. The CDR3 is CASSDMGLANQETQYF. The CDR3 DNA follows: TGTGCCAGCAGTGATATGGGACTAGCGAATCAAGAGACCCAGTACTTC.

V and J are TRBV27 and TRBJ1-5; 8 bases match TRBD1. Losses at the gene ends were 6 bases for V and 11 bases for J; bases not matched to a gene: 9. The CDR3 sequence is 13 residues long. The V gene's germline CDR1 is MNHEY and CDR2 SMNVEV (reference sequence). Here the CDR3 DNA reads TGTGCCAGCAGCACCCTTTTGGACAGGGCCCAGCATTTT. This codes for CASSTLLDRAQHF.

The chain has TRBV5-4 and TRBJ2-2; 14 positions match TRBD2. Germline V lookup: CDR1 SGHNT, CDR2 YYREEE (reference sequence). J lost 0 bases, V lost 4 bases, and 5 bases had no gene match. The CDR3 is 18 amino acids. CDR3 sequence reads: CASSPGLAGGSNTGELFF. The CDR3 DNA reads TGTGCCAGCAGCCCAGGACTAGCGGGGGGCTCGAACACCGGGGAGCTGTTTTTT.

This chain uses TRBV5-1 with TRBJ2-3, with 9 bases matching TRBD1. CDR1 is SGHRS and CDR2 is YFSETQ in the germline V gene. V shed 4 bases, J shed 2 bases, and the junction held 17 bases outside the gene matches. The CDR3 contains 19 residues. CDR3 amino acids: CASSPHLRTGVKSTDTQYF. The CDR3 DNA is TGCGCCAGCAGCCCCCACCTAAGGACAGGGGTTAAGTCCACAGATACGCAGTATTTT. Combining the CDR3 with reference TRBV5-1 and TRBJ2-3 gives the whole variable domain KAGVTQTPRYLIKTRGQQVTLSCSPISGHRSVSWYQQTPGQGLQFLFEYFSETQRNKGNFPGRFSGRQFSNSRSEMNVSTLELGDSALYLCASSPHLRTGVKSTDTQYFGPGTRLTVL.

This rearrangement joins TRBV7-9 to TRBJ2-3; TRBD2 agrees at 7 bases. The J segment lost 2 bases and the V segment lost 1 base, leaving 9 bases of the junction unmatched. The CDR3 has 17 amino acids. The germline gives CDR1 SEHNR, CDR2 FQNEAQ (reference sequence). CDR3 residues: CASSLGLVAGDTDTQYF. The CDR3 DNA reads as TGTGCCAGCAGCTTAGGGCTTGTTGCGGGAGACACAGATACGCAGTATTTT. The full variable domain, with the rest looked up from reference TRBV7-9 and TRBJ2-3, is DTGVSQNPRHKITKRGQNVTFRCDPISEHNRLYWYRQTLGQGPEFLTYFQNEAQLEKSRLLSDRFSAERPKGSFSTLEIQRTEQGDSAMYLCASSLGLVAGDTDTQYFGPGTRLTVL.

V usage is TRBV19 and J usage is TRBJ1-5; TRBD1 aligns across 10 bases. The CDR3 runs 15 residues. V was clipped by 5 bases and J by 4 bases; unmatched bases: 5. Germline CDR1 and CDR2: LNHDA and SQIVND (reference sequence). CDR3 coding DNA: TGTGCCAGTAGTTTAGGGACAGGGGCTAATCAGCCCCAGCATTTT. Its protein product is CASSLGTGANQPQHF.

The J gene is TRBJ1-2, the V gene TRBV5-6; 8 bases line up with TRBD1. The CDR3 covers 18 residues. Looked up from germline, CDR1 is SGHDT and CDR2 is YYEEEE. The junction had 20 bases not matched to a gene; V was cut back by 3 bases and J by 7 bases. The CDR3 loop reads CASSSTRAGGYPPRGYTF. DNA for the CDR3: TGTGCCAGCAGCTCGACCAGGGCAGGGGGCTATCCGCCCCGTGGCTACACCTTC.

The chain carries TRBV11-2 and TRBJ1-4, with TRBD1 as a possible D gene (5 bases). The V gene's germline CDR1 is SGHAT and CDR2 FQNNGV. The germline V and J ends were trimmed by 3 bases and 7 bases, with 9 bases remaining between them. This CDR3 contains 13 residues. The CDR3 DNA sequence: TGTGCCAGCAGCTTGGGGGGGGTTGAAAAACTGTTTTTT. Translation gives CASSLGGVEKLFF.

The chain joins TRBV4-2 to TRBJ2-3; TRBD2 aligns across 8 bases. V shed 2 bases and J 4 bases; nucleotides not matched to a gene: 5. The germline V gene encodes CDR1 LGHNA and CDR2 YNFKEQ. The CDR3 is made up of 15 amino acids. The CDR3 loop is CASSQRGGQSDTQYF. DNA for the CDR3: TGTGCCAGCAGCCAACGGGGGGGCCAGTCAGATACGCAGTATTTT.

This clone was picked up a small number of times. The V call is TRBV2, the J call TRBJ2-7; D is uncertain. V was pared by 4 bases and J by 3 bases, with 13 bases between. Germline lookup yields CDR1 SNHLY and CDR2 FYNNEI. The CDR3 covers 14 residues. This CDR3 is CASSAPTRIYEQYF. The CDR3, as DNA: TGTGCCAGCAGTGCCCCGACAAGGATCTACGAGCAGTACTTC. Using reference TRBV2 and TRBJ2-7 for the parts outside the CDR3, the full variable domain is EPEVTQTPSHQVTQMGQEVILRCVPISNHLYFYWYRQILGQKVEFLVSFYNNEISEKSEIFDDQFSVERPDGSNFTLKIRSTKLEDSAMYFCASSAPTRIYEQYFGPGTRLTVT.

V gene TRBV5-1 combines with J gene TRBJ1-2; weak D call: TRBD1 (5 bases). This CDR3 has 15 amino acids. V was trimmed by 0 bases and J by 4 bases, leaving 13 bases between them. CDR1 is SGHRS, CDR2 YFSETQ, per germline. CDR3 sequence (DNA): TGCGCCAGCAGCTTGGCCCAGGGAATGGCCTATGGCTACACCTTC. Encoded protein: CASSLAQGMAYGYTF. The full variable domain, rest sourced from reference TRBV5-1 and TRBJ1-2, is KAGVTQTPRYLIKTRGQQVTLSCSPISGHRSVSWYQQTPGQGLQFLFEYFSETQRNKGNFPGRFSGRQFSNSRSEMNVSTLELGDSALYLCASSLAQGMAYGYTFGSGTRLTVV.

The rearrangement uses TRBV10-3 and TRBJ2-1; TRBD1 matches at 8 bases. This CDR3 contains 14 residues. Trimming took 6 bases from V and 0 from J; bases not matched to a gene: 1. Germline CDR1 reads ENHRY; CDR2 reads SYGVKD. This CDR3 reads CAIRTGGSYNEQFF. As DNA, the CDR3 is TGTGCCATCAGAACAGGGGGCTCCTACAATGAGCAGTTCTTC.

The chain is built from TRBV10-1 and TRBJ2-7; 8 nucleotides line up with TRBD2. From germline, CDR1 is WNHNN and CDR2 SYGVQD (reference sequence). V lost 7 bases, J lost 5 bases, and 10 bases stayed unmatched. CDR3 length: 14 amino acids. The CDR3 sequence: CASTPGTRNDEQYF. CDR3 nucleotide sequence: TGCGCCAGCACCCCGGGGACTAGGAACGACGAGCAGTACTTC.

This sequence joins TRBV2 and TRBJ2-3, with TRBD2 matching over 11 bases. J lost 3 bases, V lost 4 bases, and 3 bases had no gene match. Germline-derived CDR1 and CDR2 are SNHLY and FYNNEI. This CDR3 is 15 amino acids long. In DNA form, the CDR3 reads TGTGCCAGCAGTGCTAGCGGGGGGCGGACAGATACGCAGTATTTT. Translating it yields CASSASGGRTDTQYF.

The CDR3 DNA follows: TGCAGCGTTGGGGTAGCTGACACCGGGGAGCTGTTTTTT. This codes for CSVGVADTGELFF. V usage is TRBV29-1 and J usage is TRBJ2-2; D is uncertain. V was trimmed by 4 bases and J by 3 bases, leaving 9 bases between them. Per germline, CDR1 SQVTM and CDR2 ANQGSEA. This CDR3 comprises 13 residues.

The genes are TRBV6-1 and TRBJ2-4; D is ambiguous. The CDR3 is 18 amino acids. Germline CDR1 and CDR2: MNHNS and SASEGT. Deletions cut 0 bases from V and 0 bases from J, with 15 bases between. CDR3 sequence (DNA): TGTGCCAGCAGTGAAGCGCGCTTTGCACCCTTAGCCAAAAACATTCAGTACTTC. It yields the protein CASSEARFAPLAKNIQYF.

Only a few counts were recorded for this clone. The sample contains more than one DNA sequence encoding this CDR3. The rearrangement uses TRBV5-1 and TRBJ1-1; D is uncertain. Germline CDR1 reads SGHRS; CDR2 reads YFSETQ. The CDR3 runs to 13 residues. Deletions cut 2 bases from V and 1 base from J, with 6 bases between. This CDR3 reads CASSLTGNTEAFF. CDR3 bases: TGCGCCAGCAGCTTAACGGGGAACACTGAAGCTTTCTTT.

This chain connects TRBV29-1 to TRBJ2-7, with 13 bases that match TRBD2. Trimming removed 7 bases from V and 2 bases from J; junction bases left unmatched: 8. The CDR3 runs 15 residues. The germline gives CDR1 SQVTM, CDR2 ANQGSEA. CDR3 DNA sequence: TGCAGCGCCGGACTAGCGGGAGCCTCCCCCTACGAGCAGTACTTC. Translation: CSAGLAGASPYEQYF.

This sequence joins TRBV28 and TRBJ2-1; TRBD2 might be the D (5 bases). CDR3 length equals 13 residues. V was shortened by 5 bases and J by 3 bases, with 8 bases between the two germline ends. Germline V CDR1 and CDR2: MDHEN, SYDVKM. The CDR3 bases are TGTGCCAGCAGTCCCCGGGACTACAATGAGCAGTTCTTC. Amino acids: CASSPRDYNEQFF.

CDR3 DNA sequence: TGTGCCAGCAGCCATGAGACAGGGGGATCCTACGAGCAGTACTTC. Translated, it gives CASSHETGGSYEQYF. The chain recombines TRBV4-2 with TRBJ2-7; 9 bases are a match to TRBD1. V dropped 3 bases and J dropped 1; count of bases not matched to a gene: 4. CDR1 is LGHNA, CDR2 YNFKEQ, per germline. The CDR3 is 15 amino acids.

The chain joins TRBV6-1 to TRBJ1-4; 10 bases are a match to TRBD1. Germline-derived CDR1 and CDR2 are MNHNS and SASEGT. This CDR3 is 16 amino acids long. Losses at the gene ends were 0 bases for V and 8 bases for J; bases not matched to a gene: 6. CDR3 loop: CASSEARDRGDEKLFF. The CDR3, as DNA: TGTGCCAGCAGTGAAGCGAGGGACAGGGGTGACGAAAAACTGTTTTTT.

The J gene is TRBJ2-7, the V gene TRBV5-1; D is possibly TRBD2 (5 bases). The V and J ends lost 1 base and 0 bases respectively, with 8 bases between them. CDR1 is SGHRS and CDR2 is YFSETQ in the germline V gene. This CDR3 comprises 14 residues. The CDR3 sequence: CASSLQEGSYEQYF. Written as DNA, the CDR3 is TGCGCCAGCAGCTTGCAAGAGGGCTCCTACGAGCAGTACTTC. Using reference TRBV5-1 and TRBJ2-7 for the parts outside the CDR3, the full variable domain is KAGVTQTPRYLIKTRGQQVTLSCSPISGHRSVSWYQQTPGQGLQFLFEYFSETQRNKGNFPGRFSGRQFSNSRSEMNVSTLELGDSALYLCASSLQEGSYEQYFGPGTRLTVT.

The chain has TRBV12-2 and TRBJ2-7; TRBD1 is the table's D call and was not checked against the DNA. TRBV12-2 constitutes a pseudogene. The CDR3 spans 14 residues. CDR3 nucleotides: TGTGCAAGTCACTGGGGGCAGGTCGCCTACGAGCAGTACTTC. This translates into CASHWGQVAYEQYF.

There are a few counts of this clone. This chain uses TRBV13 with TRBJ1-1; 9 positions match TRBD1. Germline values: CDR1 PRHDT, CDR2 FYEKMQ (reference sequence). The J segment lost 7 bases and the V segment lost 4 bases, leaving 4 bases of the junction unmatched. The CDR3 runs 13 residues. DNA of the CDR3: TGTGCCAGCAGCTCCTGGGACAGGGATGAAGCTTTCTTT. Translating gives CASSSWDRDEAFF.

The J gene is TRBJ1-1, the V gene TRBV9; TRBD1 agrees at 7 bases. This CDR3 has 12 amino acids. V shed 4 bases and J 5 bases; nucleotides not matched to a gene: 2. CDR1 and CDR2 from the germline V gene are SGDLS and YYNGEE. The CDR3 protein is CASSMTGTEAFF. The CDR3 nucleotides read TGTGCCAGCAGCATGACAGGGACTGAAGCTTTCTTT.

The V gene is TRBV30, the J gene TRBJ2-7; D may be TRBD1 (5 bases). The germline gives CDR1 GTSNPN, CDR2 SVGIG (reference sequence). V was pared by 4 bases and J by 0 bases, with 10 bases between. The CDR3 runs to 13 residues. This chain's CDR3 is CAWKLDNSYEQYF. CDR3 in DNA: TGTGCCTGGAAACTGGACAACTCCTACGAGCAGTACTTC.

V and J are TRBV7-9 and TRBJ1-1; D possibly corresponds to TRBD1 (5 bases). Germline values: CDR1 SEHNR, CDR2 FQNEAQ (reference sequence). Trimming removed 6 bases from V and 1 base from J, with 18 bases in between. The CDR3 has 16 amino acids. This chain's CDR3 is CASRAGPELRNTEAFF. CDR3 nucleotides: TGTGCCAGCAGAGCAGGGCCAGAGCTGCGGAACACTGAAGCTTTCTTT.

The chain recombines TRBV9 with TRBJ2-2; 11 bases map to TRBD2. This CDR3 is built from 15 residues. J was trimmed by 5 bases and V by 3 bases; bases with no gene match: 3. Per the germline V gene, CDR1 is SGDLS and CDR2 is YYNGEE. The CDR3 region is CASSASGRMTGELFF. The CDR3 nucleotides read TGTGCCAGCAGCGCTAGCGGGAGGATGACCGGGGAGCTGTTTTTT.

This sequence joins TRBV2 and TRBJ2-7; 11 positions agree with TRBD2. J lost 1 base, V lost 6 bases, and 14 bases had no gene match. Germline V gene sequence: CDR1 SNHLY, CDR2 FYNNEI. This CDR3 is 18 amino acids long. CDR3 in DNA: TGTGCCAGCAGAAAGGGGGAGGGACTAGCGGTTAGGTCCTACGAGCAGTACTTC. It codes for CASRKGEGLAVRSYEQYF.